The sample holds a few counts of the clone carrying this TCR beta chain. Its cognate antigen is unknown. Germline CDR1 reads SNHLY; CDR2 reads FYNNEI. V shed 7 bases and J shed 7 bases, with 19 bases lying between them. The CDR3 sequence is 14 residues long. This record comes from a study of cytotoxic CD8 clonotypes in ibrutinib-treated CLL. As for the study in general: Each sample contained, on average, about 250,000 productive templates and tens of thousands of productive rearrangements.

TCRdb keeps only in-frame clones here, not all; method: immunoSEQ multiplex PCR. The sample carries 120,000 to 150,000 clones, around 93% recorded once. Overall study findings and caveats: Clonality climbed at ibrutinib response, then dropped toward baseline at progression.

PBMCs were cryopreserved, and 1.5 to 2 micrograms of genomic DNA from them went into TCR beta libraries. The chain joins TRBV2 to TRBJ1-2; possibly TRBD1 for D (6 bases). This receptor was taken from a human donor with chronic lymphocytic leukemia. Source: PBMCs, taken after 12 months of ibrutinib treatment. The CDR3 DNA reads as TGTGCCAGCATCGCCGGACAGCCAAGTGGTGGCTACACCTTC. Translated, it gives CASIAGQPSGGYTF.